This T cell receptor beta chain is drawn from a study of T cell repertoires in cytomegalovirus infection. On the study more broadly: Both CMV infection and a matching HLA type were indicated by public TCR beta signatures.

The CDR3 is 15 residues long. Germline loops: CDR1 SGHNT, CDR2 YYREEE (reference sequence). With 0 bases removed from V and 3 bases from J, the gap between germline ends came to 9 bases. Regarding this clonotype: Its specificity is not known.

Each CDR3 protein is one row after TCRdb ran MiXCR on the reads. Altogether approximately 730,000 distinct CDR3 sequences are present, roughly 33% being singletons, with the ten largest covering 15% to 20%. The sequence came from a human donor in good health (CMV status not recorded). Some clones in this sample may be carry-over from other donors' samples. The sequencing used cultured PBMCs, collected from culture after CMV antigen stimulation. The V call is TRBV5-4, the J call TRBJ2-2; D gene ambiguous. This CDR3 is CASSLALVDTGELFF. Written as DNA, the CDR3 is TGTGCCAGCAGCTTGGCTCTGGTAGACACCGGGGAGCTGTTTTTT. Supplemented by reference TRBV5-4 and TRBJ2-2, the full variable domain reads ETGVTQSPTHLIKTRGQQVTLRCSSQSGHNTVSWYQQALGQGPQFIFQYYREEENGRGNFPPRFSGLQFPNYSSELNVNALELDDSALYLCASSLALVDTGELFFGEGSRLTVL.